A single TCR beta chain is shown here with its context. Its target is not known. This sample is drawn from a study of T cell responses to AZD1222 COVID-19 vaccine. Whole-study context: Timing groups of about 4 and about 12 weeks for second doses were pooled.

Germline lookup yields CDR1 SGHNT and CDR2 YYREEE (reference sequence). The CDR3 consists of 15 residues. With 0 bases removed from V and 4 bases from J, the gap between germline ends came to 13 bases. The assay was immunoSEQ multiplex PCR, and TCRdb's table has in-frame clones only and misses some. The data hold tens of thousands of clones, with 90% observed a single time. Findings and limits, study-wide: Spike-specific TCR breadth and depth rose after two AZD1222 doses.

The J gene is TRBJ1-1, the V gene TRBV5-4; no clear D gene. The source material was peripheral blood, sampled on day 0 of AZD1222 vaccination. The origin of this receptor is an adult in good health. CDR3 sequence: CASSLVLGGGTEAFF. CDR3 coding DNA: TGTGCCAGCAGCTTGGTCTTGGGCGGCGGCACTGAAGCTTTCTTT.